This T cell receptor (beta chain) was obtained from a study of control samples from healthy donors and cancer patients. After removal of 5 bases from V and 1 base from J, the junction contained 0 bases not matched to a gene. In germline, CDR1 is MNHNY, CDR2 SVGAGI (reference sequence). This CDR3 has 13 amino acids. Repertoires were generated with immunoSEQ multiplex PCR, while TCRdb's copy carries only in-frame clones and drops some. The data hold about 110,000 clones, with roughly four fifths observed a single time. The TCR comes from a man aged 18-30 years in good health. The sequencing input was blood. This chain uses TRBV6-6 with TRBJ1-2, with 8 bases aligning to TRBD1. CDR3 sequence: CASSGQGNYGYTF. The CDR3 bases are TGTGCCAGCAGTGGACAGGGTAACTATGGCTACACCTTC.